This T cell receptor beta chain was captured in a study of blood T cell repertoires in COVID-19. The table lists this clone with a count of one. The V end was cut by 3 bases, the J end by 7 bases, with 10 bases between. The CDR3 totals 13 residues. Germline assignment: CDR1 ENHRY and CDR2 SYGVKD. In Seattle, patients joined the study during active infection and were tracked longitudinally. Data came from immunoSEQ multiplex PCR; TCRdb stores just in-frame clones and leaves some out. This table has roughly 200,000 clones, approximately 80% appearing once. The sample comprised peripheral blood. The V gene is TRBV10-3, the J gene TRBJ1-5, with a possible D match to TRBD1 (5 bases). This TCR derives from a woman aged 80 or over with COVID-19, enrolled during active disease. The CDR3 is CAISDGGVQPQHF. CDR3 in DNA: TGTGCCATCAGTGATGGGGGGGTCCAGCCCCAGCATTTT.